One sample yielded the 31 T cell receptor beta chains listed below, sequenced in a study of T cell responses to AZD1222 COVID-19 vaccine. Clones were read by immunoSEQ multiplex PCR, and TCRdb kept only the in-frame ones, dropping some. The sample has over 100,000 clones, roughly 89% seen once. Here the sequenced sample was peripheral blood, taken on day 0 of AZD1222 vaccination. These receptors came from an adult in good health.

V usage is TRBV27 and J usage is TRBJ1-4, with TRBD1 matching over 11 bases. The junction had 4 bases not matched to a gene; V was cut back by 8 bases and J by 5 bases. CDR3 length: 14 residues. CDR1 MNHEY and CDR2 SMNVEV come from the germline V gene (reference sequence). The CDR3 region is CASHRTGGNEKLFF. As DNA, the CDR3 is TGTGCCAGCCATCGGACAGGGGGCAATGAAAAACTGTTTTTT. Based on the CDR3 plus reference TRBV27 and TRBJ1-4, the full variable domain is EAQVTQNPRYLITVTGKKLTVTCSQNMNHEYMSWYRQDPGLGLRQIYYSMNVEVTDKGDVPEGYKVSRKEKRNFPLILESPSPNQTSLYFCASHRTGGNEKLFFGSGTQLSVL.

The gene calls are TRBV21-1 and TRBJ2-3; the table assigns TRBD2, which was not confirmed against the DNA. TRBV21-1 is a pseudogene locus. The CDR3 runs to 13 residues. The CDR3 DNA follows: TGTGCCCCGCACTCCGTGAGCACAGATACGCAGTATTTT. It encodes CAPHSVSTDTQYF.

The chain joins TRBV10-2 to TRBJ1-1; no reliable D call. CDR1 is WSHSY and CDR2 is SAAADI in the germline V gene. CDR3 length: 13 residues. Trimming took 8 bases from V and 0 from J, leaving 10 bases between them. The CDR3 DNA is TGCGCCAGCTCCGGGCAGATGAACACTGAAGCTTTCTTT. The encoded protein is CASSGQMNTEAFF.

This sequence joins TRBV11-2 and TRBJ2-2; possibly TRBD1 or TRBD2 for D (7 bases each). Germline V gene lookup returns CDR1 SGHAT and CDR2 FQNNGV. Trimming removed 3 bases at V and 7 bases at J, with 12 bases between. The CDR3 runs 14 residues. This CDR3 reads CASSLAGGGGELFF. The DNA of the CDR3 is TGTGCCAGCAGCTTGGCAGGGGGGGGCGGGGAGCTGTTTTTT.

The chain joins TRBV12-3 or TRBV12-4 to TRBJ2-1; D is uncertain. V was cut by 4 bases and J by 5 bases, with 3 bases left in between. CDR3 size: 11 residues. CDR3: CASSYNNEQFF. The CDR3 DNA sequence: TGTGCCAGCAGTTACAACAATGAGCAGTTCTTC.

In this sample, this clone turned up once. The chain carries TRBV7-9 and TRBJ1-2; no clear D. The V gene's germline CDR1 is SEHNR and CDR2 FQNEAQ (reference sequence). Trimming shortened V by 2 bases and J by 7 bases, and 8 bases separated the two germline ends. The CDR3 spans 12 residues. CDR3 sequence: CASSLYFGGYTF. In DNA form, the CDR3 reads TGTGCCAGCAGCTTATATTTCGGTGGCTACACCTTC.

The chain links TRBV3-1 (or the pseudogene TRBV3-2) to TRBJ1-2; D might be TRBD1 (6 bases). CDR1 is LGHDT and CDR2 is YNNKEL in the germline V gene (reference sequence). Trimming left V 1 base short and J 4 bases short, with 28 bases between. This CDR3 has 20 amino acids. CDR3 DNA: TGTGCCAGCAGCCAAGGAGGTAGCCCGACAGGCGGGGATACTGGCTATGGCTACACCTTC. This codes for CASSQGGSPTGGDTGYGYTF.

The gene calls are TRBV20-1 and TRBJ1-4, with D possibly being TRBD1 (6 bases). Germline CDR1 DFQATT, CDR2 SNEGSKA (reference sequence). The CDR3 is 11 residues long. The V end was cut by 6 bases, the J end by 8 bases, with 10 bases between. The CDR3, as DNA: TGCAGTGCGGAGAGGGGGGAAAAACTGTTTTTT. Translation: CSAERGEKLFF.

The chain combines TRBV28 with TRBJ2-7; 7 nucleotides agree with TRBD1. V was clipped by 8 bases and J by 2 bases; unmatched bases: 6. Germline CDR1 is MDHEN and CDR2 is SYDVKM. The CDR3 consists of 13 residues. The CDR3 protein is CASGTTGPYEQYF. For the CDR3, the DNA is TGTGCCAGCGGAACGACAGGGCCCTACGAGCAGTACTTC. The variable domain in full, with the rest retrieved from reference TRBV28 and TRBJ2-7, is DVKVTQSSRYLVKRTGEKVFLECVQDMDHENMFWYRQDPGLGLRLIYFSYDVKMKEKGDIPEGYSVSREKKERFSLILESASTNQTSMYLCASGTTGPYEQYFGPGTRLTVT.

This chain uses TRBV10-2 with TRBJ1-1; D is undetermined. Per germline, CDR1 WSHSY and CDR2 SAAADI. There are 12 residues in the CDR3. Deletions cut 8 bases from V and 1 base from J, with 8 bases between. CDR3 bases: TGCGCCAGCGGCCACAGGAACACTGAAGCTTTCTTT. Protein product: CASGHRNTEAFF.

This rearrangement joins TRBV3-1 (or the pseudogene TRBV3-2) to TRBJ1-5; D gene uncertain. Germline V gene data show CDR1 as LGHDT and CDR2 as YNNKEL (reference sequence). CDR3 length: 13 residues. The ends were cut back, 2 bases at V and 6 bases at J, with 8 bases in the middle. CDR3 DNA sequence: TGTGCCAGCAGCCAAAGTGAAAGTCAGCCCCAGCATTTT. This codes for CASSQSESQPQHF.

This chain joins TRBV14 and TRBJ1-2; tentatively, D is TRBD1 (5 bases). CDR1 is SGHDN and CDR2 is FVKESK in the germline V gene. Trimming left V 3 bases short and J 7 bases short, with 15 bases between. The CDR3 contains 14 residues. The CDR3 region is CASSQSTQVSGYTF. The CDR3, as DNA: TGTGCCAGCAGCCAGAGTACACAGGTATCTGGCTACACCTTC. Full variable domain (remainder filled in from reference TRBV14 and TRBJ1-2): EAGVTQFPSHSVIEKGQTVTLRCDPISGHDNLYWYRRVMGKEIKFLLHFVKESKQDESGMPNNRFLAERTGGTYSTLKVQPAELEDSGVYFCASSQSTQVSGYTFGSGTRLTVV.

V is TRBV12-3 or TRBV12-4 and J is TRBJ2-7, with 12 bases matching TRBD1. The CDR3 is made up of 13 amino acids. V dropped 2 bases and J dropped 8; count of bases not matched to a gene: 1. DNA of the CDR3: TGTGCCAGCAGTTTACGGGACAGGGGGCAGCAGTACTTC. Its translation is CASSLRDRGQQYF.

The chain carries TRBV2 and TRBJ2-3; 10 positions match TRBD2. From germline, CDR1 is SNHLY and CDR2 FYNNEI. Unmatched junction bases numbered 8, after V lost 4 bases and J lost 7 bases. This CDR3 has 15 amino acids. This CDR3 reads CASSGERGGVNTQYF. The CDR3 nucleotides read TGTGCCAGCAGTGGGGAGCGGGGGGGTGTAAATACGCAGTATTTT.

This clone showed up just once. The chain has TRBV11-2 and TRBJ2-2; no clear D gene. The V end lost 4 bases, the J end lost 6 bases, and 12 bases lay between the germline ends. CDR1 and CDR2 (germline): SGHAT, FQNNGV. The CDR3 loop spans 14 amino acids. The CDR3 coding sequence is TGTGCCAGCAGCTCGGCACTGGGCGCCGGGGAGCTGTTTTTT. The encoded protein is CASSSALGAGELFF.

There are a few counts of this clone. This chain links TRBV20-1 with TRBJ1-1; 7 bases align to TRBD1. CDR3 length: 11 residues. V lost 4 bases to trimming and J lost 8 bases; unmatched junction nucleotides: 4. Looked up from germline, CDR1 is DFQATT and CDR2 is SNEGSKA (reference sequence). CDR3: CSATPGQEAFF. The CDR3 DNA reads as TGCAGTGCTACGCCGGGACAGGAAGCTTTCTTT.

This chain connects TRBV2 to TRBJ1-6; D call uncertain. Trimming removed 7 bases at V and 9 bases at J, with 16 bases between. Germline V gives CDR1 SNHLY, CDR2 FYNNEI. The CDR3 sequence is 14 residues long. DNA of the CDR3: TGTGCCAGCATAAACCCCGAGAGAGGTTCACCCCTCCACTTT. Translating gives CASINPERGSPLHF.

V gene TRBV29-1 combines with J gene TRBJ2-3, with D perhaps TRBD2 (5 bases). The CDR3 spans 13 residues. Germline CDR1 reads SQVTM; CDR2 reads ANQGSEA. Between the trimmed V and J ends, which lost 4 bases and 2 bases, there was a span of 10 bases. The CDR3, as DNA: TGCAGCGTTGGAAGAGGGTACACAGATACGCAGTATTTT. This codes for CSVGRGYTDTQYF.

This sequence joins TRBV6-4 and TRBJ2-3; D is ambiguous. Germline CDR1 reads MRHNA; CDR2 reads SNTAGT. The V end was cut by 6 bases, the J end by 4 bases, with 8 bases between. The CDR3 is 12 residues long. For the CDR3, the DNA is TGTGCCAGCAGCCCTAATTCAGATACGCAGTATTTT. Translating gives CASSPNSDTQYF.

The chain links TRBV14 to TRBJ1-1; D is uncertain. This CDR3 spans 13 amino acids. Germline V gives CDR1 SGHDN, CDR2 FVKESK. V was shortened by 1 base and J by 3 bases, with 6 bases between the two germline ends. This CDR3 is CASSQGRYTEAFF. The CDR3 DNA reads TGTGCCAGCAGCCAAGGGCGGTACACTGAAGCTTTCTTT.

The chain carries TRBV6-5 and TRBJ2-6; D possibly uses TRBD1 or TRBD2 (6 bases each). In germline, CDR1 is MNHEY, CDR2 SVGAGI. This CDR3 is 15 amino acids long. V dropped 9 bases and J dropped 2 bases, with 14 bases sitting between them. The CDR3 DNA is TGTGCCAGTTCCGGGGGCCGTACTGGGGCCAACGTCCTGACTTTC. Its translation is CASSGGRTGANVLTF.

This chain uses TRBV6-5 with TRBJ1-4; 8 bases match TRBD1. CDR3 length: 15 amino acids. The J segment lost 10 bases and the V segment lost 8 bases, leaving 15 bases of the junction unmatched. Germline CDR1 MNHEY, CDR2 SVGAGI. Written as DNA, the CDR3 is TGTGCCAGCTGCTCCGGGACAGGCGTTACGGGAAAACTGTTTTTT. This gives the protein CASCSGTGVTGKLFF.

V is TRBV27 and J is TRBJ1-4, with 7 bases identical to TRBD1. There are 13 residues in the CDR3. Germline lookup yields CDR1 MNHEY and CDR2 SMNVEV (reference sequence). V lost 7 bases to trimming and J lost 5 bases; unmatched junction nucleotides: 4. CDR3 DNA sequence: TGTGCCAGCAAGGCCAGGGGGAATGAAAAACTGTTTTTT. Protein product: CASKARGNEKLFF.

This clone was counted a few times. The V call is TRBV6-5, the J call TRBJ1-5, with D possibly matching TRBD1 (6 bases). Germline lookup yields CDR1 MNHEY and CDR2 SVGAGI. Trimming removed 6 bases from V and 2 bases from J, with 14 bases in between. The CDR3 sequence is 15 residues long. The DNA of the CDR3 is TGTGCCAGCAGCCGACAAAGGGGGGGCAATCAGCCCCAGCATTTT. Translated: CASSRQRGGNQPQHF.

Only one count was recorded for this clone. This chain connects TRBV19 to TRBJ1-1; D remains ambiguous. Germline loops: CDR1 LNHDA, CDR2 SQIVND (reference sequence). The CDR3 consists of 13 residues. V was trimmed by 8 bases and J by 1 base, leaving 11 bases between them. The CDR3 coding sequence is TGTGCCAGTGGCCTTCTGAGGAACACTGAAGCTTTCTTT. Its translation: CASGLLRNTEAFF.

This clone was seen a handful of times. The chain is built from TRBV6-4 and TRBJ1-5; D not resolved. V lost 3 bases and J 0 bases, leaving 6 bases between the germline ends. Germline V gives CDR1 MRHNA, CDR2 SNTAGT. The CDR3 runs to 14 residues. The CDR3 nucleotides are TGTGCCAGCAGTGAGGGATATAGCAATCAGCCCCAGCATTTT. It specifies CASSEGYSNQPQHF.

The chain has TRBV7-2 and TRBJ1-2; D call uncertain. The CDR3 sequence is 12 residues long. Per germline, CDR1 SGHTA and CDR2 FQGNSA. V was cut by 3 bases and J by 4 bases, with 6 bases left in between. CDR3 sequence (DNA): TGTGCCAGCAGCTTCGACCTCTATGGCTACACCTTC. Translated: CASSFDLYGYTF.

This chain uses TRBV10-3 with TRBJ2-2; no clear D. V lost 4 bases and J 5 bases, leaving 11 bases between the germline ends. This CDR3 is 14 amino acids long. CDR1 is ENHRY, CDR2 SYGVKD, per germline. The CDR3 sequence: CAISGRVGTGELFF. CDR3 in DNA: TGTGCCATCAGTGGACGGGTGGGGACCGGGGAGCTGTTTTTT.

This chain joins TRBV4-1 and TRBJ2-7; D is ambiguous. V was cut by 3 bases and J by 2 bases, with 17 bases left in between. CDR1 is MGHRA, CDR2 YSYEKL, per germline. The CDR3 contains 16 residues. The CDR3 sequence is CASSQISTLGPYEQYF. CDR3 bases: TGCGCCAGCAGCCAGATTTCCACGCTTGGGCCCTACGAGCAGTACTTC.

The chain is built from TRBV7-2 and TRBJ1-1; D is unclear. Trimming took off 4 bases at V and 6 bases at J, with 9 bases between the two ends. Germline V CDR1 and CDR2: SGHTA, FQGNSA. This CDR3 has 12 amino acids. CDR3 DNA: TGTGCCAGCAGCTCATTAGGGCCTGAAGCTTTCTTT. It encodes CASSSLGPEAFF.

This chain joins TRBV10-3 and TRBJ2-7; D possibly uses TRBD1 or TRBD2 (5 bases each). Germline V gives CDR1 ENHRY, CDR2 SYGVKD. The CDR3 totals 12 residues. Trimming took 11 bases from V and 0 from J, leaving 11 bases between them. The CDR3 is CAARGSSYEQYF. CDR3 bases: TGTGCCGCACGGGGCAGCTCCTACGAGCAGTACTTC.